This T cell receptor (beta chain) was observed in a study of blood T cell repertoires in COVID-19. Study-level background: From the United States, Italy and Spain came samples of acute and convalescent COVID-19.

In the authors' methods: How many nucleated cells were present was estimated from reference gene primer amplification. Assay: immunoSEQ multiplex PCR; the TCRdb copy retains only in-frame clones and omits some. The V and J calls and the clone size are those of that table, but D and trimming were determined from the DNA. The data hold hundreds of thousands of clones, with 83% observed a single time. Germline V gene sequence: CDR1 MDHEN, CDR2 SYDVKM. The CDR3 is 13 residues long. Trimming took 6 bases from V and 1 from J; bases not matched to a gene: 3. The rearrangement uses TRBV28 and TRBJ2-7; TRBD1 aligns across 7 bases. Sequenced: peripheral blood. This receptor was taken from a woman aged 50 to 65 who had recovered from COVID-19. For the CDR3, the DNA is TGTGCCAGCAGAGTGACAGGGTCCTACGAGCAGTACTTC. It is translated as CASRVTGSYEQYF.